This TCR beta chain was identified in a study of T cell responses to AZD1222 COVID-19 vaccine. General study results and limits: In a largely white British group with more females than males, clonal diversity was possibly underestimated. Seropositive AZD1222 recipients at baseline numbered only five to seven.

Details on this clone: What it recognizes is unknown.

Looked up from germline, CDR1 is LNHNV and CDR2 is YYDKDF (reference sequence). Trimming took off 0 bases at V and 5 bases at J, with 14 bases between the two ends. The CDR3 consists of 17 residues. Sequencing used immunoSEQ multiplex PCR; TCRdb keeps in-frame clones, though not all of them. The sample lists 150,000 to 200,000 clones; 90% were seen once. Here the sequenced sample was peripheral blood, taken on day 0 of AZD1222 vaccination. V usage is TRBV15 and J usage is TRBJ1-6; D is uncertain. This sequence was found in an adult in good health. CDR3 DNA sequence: TGTGCCACCAGCAGAGACGTCAGGTTAGGCCATAATTCACCCCTCCACTTT. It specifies CATSRDVRLGHNSPLHF.